The rows below give T cell receptor beta chains drawn from one sample of a study of T-cell memory formation after mild COVID-19. TCRdb ran MiXCR on the 5' RACE reads and lists one entry per CDR3 protein. The data hold 450,000 to 650,000 distinct CDR3 sequences, with 20% to 25% observed a single time. What was sequenced was PBMCs or a T cell subset sorted from them (not recorded which). The receptors here all came from an adult woman who had mild COVID-19 (a few samples of this study predate the infection). Cell type and time point are not known. The conserved cysteine and the conserved F or W are not part of the CDR3 here. Each record gives: J gene, V gene, CDR3 length, CDR3 protein.

TRBJ2-7 | TRBV23-1 | 12 | ASSQLPALYEQY
TRBJ2-7 | TRBV6-4 | 13 | ASSEGSGSTYEQY
TRBJ1-2 | TRBV7-9 | 11 | ASSFLNNYGYT
TRBJ2-7 | TRBV11-1 | 18 | ASSLPTIEGLAGGAYEQY
TRBJ2-1 | TRBV7-9 | 13 | ASSLVRGGLNEQF
TRBJ2-1 | TRBV6-1 | 14 | ASIGDGRGLYNEQF
TRBJ1-1 | TRBV7-3 | 11 | ASSLNVNTEAF
TRBJ1-2 | TRBV14 | 12 | ASSQYTLNYGYT
TRBJ2-1 | TRBV20-1 | 14 | SARVGRDTSGWRQF
TRBJ2-2 | TRBV9 | 12 | ASSATMQTGELF
TRBJ1-5 | TRBV27 | 13 | ASSPGGAYNQPQH
TRBJ1-5 | TRBV4-1 | 13 | ASSQDGEGNQPQH
TRBJ2-1 | TRBV7-9 | 12 | ASSSTGKGNEQF
TRBJ1-3 | TRBV9 | 11 | ASSVESGNTIY
TRBJ1-6 | TRBV7-8 | 13 | ASSFAFPLNSPLH
TRBJ2-3 | TRBV20-1 | 11 | SARDRTADTQY
TRBJ1-6 | TRBV27 | 14 | ASGRIFSSYNSPLH
TRBJ1-2 | TRBV11-2 | 12 | ASSVDRGRGGYT
TRBJ1-2 | TRBV24-1 | 11 | ATSENSGHGYT
TRBJ2-7 | TRBV7-6 | 11 | ASGGQGRGEQY
TRBJ2-7 | TRBV6-2/TRBV6-3 | 13 | ASSYVRRGPSEQY
TRBJ2-7 | TRBV10-3 | 12 | AISAGRDTYEQY
TRBJ2-2 | TRBV6-2/TRBV6-3 | 14 | ASSYGTSGRTGELF
TRBJ1-1 | TRBV5-1 | 11 | ASRPQGNTEAF
TRBJ2-6 | TRBV7-9 | 12 | ASVRQGSANVLT
TRBJ1-2 | TRBV27 | 12 | ASSGAPLGYGYT
TRBJ2-2 | TRBV7-2 | 13 | ASSLARGADGELF
TRBJ2-7 | TRBV5-6 | 12 | ASSTWTGYYEQY
TRBJ2-7 | TRBV7-9 | 12 | ASSLGSYSYEQY
TRBJ1-5 | TRBV6-1 | 13 | ASSEPVRVYQPQH
TRBJ2-3 | TRBV29-1 | 10 | SVAGRATTQY
TRBJ2-1 | TRBV30 | 13 | AWSALASGGARQF
TRBJ1-2 | TRBV5-1 | 12 | ASGWGQGSDGYT
TRBJ2-5 | TRBV4-2 | 10 | ASSPNEETQY
TRBJ1-2 | TRBV3-1 | 12 | ASSPRHGSNGYT
TRBJ2-5 | TRBV29-1 | 10 | SVEGNQETQY
TRBJ2-2 | TRBV28 | 13 | ASTLGDFLTGELF
TRBJ1-2 | TRBV5-1 | 13 | ASSAGQGASYGYT
TRBJ2-2 | TRBV6-2/TRBV6-3 | 13 | ASSKGQLSTGELF
TRBJ1-2 | TRBV24-1 | 13 | ATSDPGGGRDGYT
TRBJ1-2 | TRBV2 | 13 | ASRAGTGDLYGYT
TRBJ2-1 | TRBV11-2 | 12 | ASSLGGSEGEQF